These T cell receptor beta chains were read from a single sample in a study of beta chain features in type 1 diabetes. Some clones are missing from TCRdb's copy, which holds only in-frame ones; the method was immunoSEQ multiplex PCR. Of 330,000 or so clones listed, roughly 12% were seen once; the top ten hold 0.0095% to 0.011%. Sequencing was carried out using naive CD4+ T cells from blood. These TCRs come from a woman aged 18-29 years with type 1 diabetes. CDR3s include the opening cysteine and the closing phenylalanine or tryptophan. The order of the fields is CDR3 protein, V gene, J gene, D gene. D genes are given only for firm matches.

CDR3 protein: CASSKDRDVGYTF
V gene: TRBV6-6
J gene: TRBJ1-2
D gene: TRBD1

CDR3 protein: CSVQQGSVNTEAFF
V gene: TRBV29-1
J gene: TRBJ1-1
D gene: TRBD1

CDR3 protein: CAWSTIGLAYEQYF
V gene: TRBV30
J gene: TRBJ2-7
D gene: NA

CDR3 protein: CASRRRENYPNTIYF
V gene: TRBV11-2
J gene: TRBJ1-3
D gene: NA

CDR3 protein: CASSRQGNTGELFF
V gene: TRBV11-2
J gene: TRBJ2-2
D gene: TRBD1

CDR3 protein: CASSRGQVGEQFF
V gene: TRBV7-2
J gene: TRBJ2-1
D gene: TRBD1

CDR3 protein: CASSQEGTGGGETQYF
V gene: TRBV4-3
J gene: TRBJ2-5
D gene: NA

CDR3 protein: CASGQATYEQYF
V gene: TRBV2
J gene: TRBJ2-7
D gene: NA

CDR3 protein: CASSLEIVGGHEQYF
V gene: TRBV7-9
J gene: TRBJ2-7
D gene: TRBD1

CDR3 protein: CATSRQQGAGNTIYF
V gene: TRBV15
J gene: TRBJ1-3
D gene: NA

CDR3 protein: CASNVIVNEKLFF
V gene: TRBV28
J gene: TRBJ1-4
D gene: NA

CDR3 protein: CASSPSRSTDTQYF
V gene: TRBV11-2
J gene: TRBJ2-3
D gene: NA

CDR3 protein: CASSMEDRPLYGYTF
V gene: TRBV19
J gene: TRBJ1-2
D gene: TRBD1

CDR3 protein: CASSLLPRNYEQYF
V gene: TRBV11-2
J gene: TRBJ2-7
D gene: NA

CDR3 protein: CASSLAGDYNEQFF
V gene: TRBV6-6
J gene: TRBJ2-1
D gene: TRBD2

CDR3 protein: CASSLNPPGTGANVLTF
V gene: TRBV13
J gene: TRBJ2-6
D gene: NA

CDR3 protein: CAWSANLWGQGSTDTQYF
V gene: TRBV30
J gene: TRBJ2-3
D gene: NA

CDR3 protein: CAWSVGGHEQYF
V gene: TRBV30
J gene: TRBJ2-7
D gene: TRBD1

CDR3 protein: CASSVEGRGEQFF
V gene: TRBV9
J gene: TRBJ2-1
D gene: NA

CDR3 protein: CASSSGQRNEKLFF
V gene: TRBV7-2
J gene: TRBJ1-4
D gene: TRBD1

CDR3 protein: CSVDRGRETQYF
V gene: TRBV29-1
J gene: TRBJ2-5
D gene: NA

CDR3 protein: CAISEGQGTQPQHF
V gene: TRBV10-3
J gene: TRBJ1-5
D gene: TRBD1

CDR3 protein: CASSSGAGSYEQYF
V gene: TRBV19
J gene: TRBJ2-7
D gene: TRBD2

CDR3 protein: CASSLPGTENTEAFF
V gene: TRBV28
J gene: TRBJ1-1
D gene: TRBD1

CDR3 protein: CASSIPGQGMGQFF
V gene: TRBV5-1
J gene: TRBJ2-1
D gene: NA

CDR3 protein: CASSAGDSYQPQHF
V gene: TRBV9
J gene: TRBJ1-5
D gene: TRBD1

CDR3 protein: CASSQERGLVRSTQYF
V gene: TRBV4-1
J gene: TRBJ2-5
D gene: NA

CDR3 protein: CASSQDRVDTQYF
V gene: TRBV5-1
J gene: TRBJ2-3
D gene: TRBD1

CDR3 protein: CACRSGRAAYEQYF
V gene: TRBV30
J gene: TRBJ2-7
D gene: TRBD2

CDR3 protein: CASSTTGTDTQYF
V gene: TRBV5-4
J gene: TRBJ2-3
D gene: NA

CDR3 protein: CSVEGLVSF
V gene: TRBV29-1
J gene: TRBJ1-2
D gene: NA

CDR3 protein: CASRESPRGHPYEQYF
V gene: TRBV11-2
J gene: TRBJ2-7
D gene: TRBD1

CDR3 protein: CASSDAVGTAQYF
V gene: TRBV25-1
J gene: TRBJ2-3
D gene: TRBD1

CDR3 protein: CASSSNPTGAGTDTQYF
V gene: TRBV5-1
J gene: TRBJ2-3
D gene: NA

CDR3 protein: CASSFDRVNTEAFF
V gene: TRBV5-1
J gene: TRBJ1-1
D gene: TRBD1

CDR3 protein: CASSLVPQPNTEAFF
V gene: TRBV5-1
J gene: TRBJ1-1
D gene: NA

CDR3 protein: CASSQRQGSYEQYF
V gene: TRBV14
J gene: TRBJ2-7
D gene: TRBD1

CDR3 protein: CASSGPRTEAFF
V gene: TRBV6-6
J gene: TRBJ1-1
D gene: NA

CDR3 protein: CATSAGLAGDTQYF
V gene: TRBV15
J gene: TRBJ2-3
D gene: TRBD2

CDR3 protein: CASTREGVYGYTF
V gene: TRBV2
J gene: TRBJ1-2
D gene: NA

CDR3 protein: CASSRQGGYGYTF
V gene: TRBV28
J gene: TRBJ1-2
D gene: NA

CDR3 protein: CAWGLGGANVLTF
V gene: TRBV30
J gene: TRBJ2-6
D gene: NA

CDR3 protein: CASRQQVGGAKNIQYF
V gene: TRBV6-6
J gene: TRBJ2-4
D gene: NA

CDR3 protein: CASSQEVRYGYTF
V gene: TRBV4-3
J gene: TRBJ1-2
D gene: NA

CDR3 protein: CASSIGEDRGVGYTF
V gene: TRBV19
J gene: TRBJ1-2
D gene: TRBD1

CDR3 protein: CASSLPRDKETQYF
V gene: TRBV7-2
J gene: TRBJ2-5
D gene: NA

CDR3 protein: CAISDIAGGTDTQYF
V gene: TRBV10-3
J gene: TRBJ2-3
D gene: TRBD2

CDR3 protein: CASSQDLTRGRLTQYF
V gene: TRBV14
J gene: TRBJ2-3
D gene: NA

CDR3 protein: CASRPGDGEQYF
V gene: TRBV11-3
J gene: TRBJ2-7
D gene: NA

CDR3 protein: CASSRPGQQETQYF
V gene: TRBV7-9
J gene: TRBJ2-5
D gene: NA

CDR3 protein: CASSLYGYEQYF
V gene: TRBV7-2
J gene: TRBJ2-7
D gene: NA

CDR3 protein: CASSLGQGVGEQYF
V gene: TRBV28
J gene: TRBJ2-7
D gene: NA

CDR3 protein: CASSFHGTGVYEQYF
V gene: TRBV7-2
J gene: TRBJ2-7
D gene: TRBD1

CDR3 protein: CSVGGQTGEKLFF
V gene: TRBV29-1
J gene: TRBJ1-4
D gene: NA

CDR3 protein: CATSSPDRLPHGYTF
V gene: TRBV15
J gene: TRBJ1-2
D gene: TRBD1

CDR3 protein: CASSASGSNYEQYF
V gene: TRBV7-2
J gene: TRBJ2-7
D gene: TRBD2

CDR3 protein: CASSLVRDRAFF
V gene: TRBV13
J gene: TRBJ1-1
D gene: TRBD1

CDR3 protein: CASSLEGGDSYEQYF
V gene: TRBV7-8
J gene: TRBJ2-7
D gene: NA

CDR3 protein: CASSFSQGATEAFF
V gene: TRBV7-2
J gene: TRBJ1-1
D gene: NA